The 30 T cell receptor beta chains presented below share a single source sample, sequenced in a study of OX40 agonist ivuxolimab in advanced cancers. Clones were sequenced by immunoSEQ multiplex PCR, and TCRdb holds only the in-frame ones, with some missing. This repertoire shows more than 70,000 clones, about four fifths found once; its top ten account for 0.35% to 0.5%. This specimen consisted of CD4+ or CD8+ T cells sorted from blood, obtained in a trial of the OX40 agonist ivuxolimab. The receptor source for this set is an adult with an advanced solid tumor such as melanoma, head and neck, liver or kidney cancer.

The chain has TRBV5-1 and TRBJ2-2; D may be TRBD1 or TRBD2 (6 bases each). The CDR3 sequence is 15 residues long. Germline V gives CDR1 SGHRS, CDR2 YFSETQ. With 0 bases removed from V and 4 bases from J, the gap between germline ends came to 10 bases. This CDR3 reads CASSLEGGSTGELFF. The CDR3 nucleotides are TGCGCCAGCAGCTTGGAAGGGGGGAGCACCGGGGAGCTGTTTTTT. The full variable domain, in which reference TRBV5-1 and TRBJ2-2 provide the parts outside the CDR3, is KAGVTQTPRYLIKTRGQQVTLSCSPISGHRSVSWYQQTPGQGLQFLFEYFSETQRNKGNFPGRFSGRQFSNSRSEMNVSTLELGDSALYLCASSLEGGSTGELFFGEGSRLTVL.

The chain is built from TRBV6-5 and TRBJ2-2; D could derive from TRBD1 or TRBD2 (5 bases each). V dropped 6 bases and J dropped 3 bases, with 5 bases sitting between them. The CDR3 contains 12 residues. Germline-derived CDR1 and CDR2 are MNHEY and SVGAGI. The CDR3 nucleotides are TGTGCCAGCAGGGGGGACACCGGGGAGCTGTTTTTT. It yields the protein CASRGDTGELFF.

The chain combines TRBV28 with TRBJ2-3; 7 nucleotides match TRBD2. The CDR3 is 13 amino acids. The V gene end was trimmed by 7 bases and the J gene end by 2 bases; junction bases not matched to a gene: 3. Germline CDR1 MDHEN, CDR2 SYDVKM. The CDR3 bases are TGTGCCAGCAAGCTAGCGGACACAGATACGCAGTATTTT. Translating it yields CASKLADTDTQYF.

Only a few counts were recorded for this clone. The rearrangement links TRBV5-8 to TRBJ2-2; TRBD1 matches 7 bases. Unmatched junction bases numbered 4, after V lost 1 base and J lost 4 bases. This CDR3 is built from 15 residues. Per germline, CDR1 SGHTS and CDR2 YDEGEE. CDR3 nucleotide sequence: TGTGCCAGCAGCTTGATCGACAGGGCCACCGGGGAGCTGTTTTTT. Translating gives CASSLIDRATGELFF.

The chain recombines TRBV29-1 with TRBJ1-1; 9 nucleotides align to TRBD1. The CDR3 contains 16 residues. Germline trimming cut 4 bases from V and 11 bases from J; bases unmatched to any gene: 20. The germline CDR1 and CDR2 sequences are SQVTM and ANQGSEA. CDR3 region: CSVAPRGDRVGHDAFF. DNA for the CDR3: TGCAGCGTTGCCCCACGAGGGGACAGGGTGGGTCATGATGCTTTCTTT.

DNA for the CDR3: TGTGCCAGCAGTGGTTGGTCAGGCACTGGAGACTATAATTCACCCCTCCACTTT. Its protein product is CASSGWSGTGDYNSPLHF. The chain joins TRBV2 to TRBJ1-6; D unresolved. Trimming stripped 4 bases from V and 3 bases from J, with 19 bases between. The CDR3 consists of 18 residues. The germline CDR1 and CDR2 sequences are SNHLY and FYNNEI.

V and J are TRBV7-3 and TRBJ1-1, with 8 bases lining up with TRBD1. CDR3 length: 13 amino acids. The V segment lost 5 bases and the J segment 3 bases; nucleotides outside the gene matches: 2. Germline-derived CDR1 and CDR2 are SGHTA and FQGTGA. In nucleotides, the CDR3 is TGTGCCAGCAGCCCAGGGGGCTACACTGAAGCTTTCTTT. This codes for CASSPGGYTEAFF.

The chain uses TRBV5-1 and TRBJ1-2; no reliable D call. Germline lookup yields CDR1 SGHRS and CDR2 YFSETQ. Trimming stripped 4 bases from V and 4 bases from J, with 14 bases between. The CDR3 is made up of 14 amino acids. The CDR3 DNA is TGCGCCAGCAGCGATTGGGAGTTCGGCTATGGCTACACCTTC. It translates to CASSDWEFGYGYTF.

This clone was seen just once. The chain is built from TRBV28 and TRBJ2-2; perhaps TRBD2 as D (5 bases). V dropped 4 bases and J dropped 4 bases, with 7 bases sitting between them. This CDR3 contains 13 residues. From germline, CDR1 is MDHEN and CDR2 SYDVKM. Here the CDR3 reads CASSSRVTGELFF. In DNA, the CDR3 is TGTGCCAGCAGTTCGCGGGTCACCGGGGAGCTGTTTTTT.

The CDR3 coding sequence is TGTGCCAGCAGTGTCGGGGGGCGCGGGACCGGGGAGCTGTTTTTT. Translated: CASSVGGRGTGELFF. The gene calls are TRBV2 and TRBJ2-2; possibly TRBD2 for D (7 bases). The germline V and J ends were trimmed by 4 bases and 5 bases, with 14 bases remaining between them. The CDR3 has 15 amino acids. CDR1 is SNHLY, CDR2 FYNNEI, per germline.

V and J are TRBV11-2 and TRBJ2-7, with unresolved D. This CDR3 comprises 14 residues. V gave up 0 bases and J gave up 1 base, with 7 bases separating them. The germline gives CDR1 SGHAT, CDR2 FQNNGV. CDR3 sequence reads: CASSLDWSSYEQYV. The CDR3 DNA is TGTGCCAGCAGCTTAGACTGGTCTTCCTACGAGCAGTACGTC.

The V call is TRBV18, the J call TRBJ2-1; 8 bases map to TRBD2. Germline V lookup: CDR1 KGHSH, CDR2 LQKENI. This CDR3 has 15 residues. J was trimmed by 7 bases and V by 6 bases; bases with no gene match: 11. CDR3 nucleotide sequence: TGTGCCAGCTCTCCAACTAGCGGAGCCAGAAATGAGCAGTTCTTC. This gives the protein CASSPTSGARNEQFF.

The chain uses TRBV7-8 and TRBJ1-2; 11 bases align to TRBD1. Germline CDR1 and CDR2: SGHVS and FQNEAQ. Germline trimming cut 4 bases from V and 7 bases from J; bases unmatched to any gene: 5. The CDR3 spans 14 residues. CDR3 coding DNA: TGTGCCAGCAGCTCTACCGGGACAGGGGGTGGCTACACCTTC. This gives the protein CASSSTGTGGGYTF.

The chain combines TRBV19 with TRBJ2-6, with D perhaps TRBD2 (6 bases). Deletions cut 3 bases from V and 1 base from J, with 16 bases between. Germline V CDR1 and CDR2: LNHDA, SQIVND (reference sequence). CDR3 length: 18 residues. The CDR3 is CASSIRRLEGSGANVLTF. Written as DNA, the CDR3 is TGTGCCAGTAGTATCCGGAGACTAGAGGGTTCTGGGGCCAACGTCCTGACTTTC.

This rearrangement joins TRBV27 to TRBJ1-2, with a tentative D call TRBD1 (6 bases). This CDR3 spans 15 amino acids. Germline values: CDR1 MNHEY, CDR2 SMNVEV (reference sequence). The V end was cut by 2 bases, the J end by 2 bases, with 12 bases between. DNA of the CDR3: TGTGCCAGCAGTTTACGCGCCAGGGGCAACTATGGCTACACCTTC. Translating it yields CASSLRARGNYGYTF.

V and J are TRBV5-4 and TRBJ2-5; 10 positions agree with TRBD1. V lost 4 bases to trimming and J lost 2 bases; unmatched junction nucleotides: 5. The CDR3 is made up of 15 amino acids. Germline lookup yields CDR1 SGHNT and CDR2 YYREEE (reference sequence). CDR3: CASSHRDRGQETQYF. In DNA form, the CDR3 reads TGTGCCAGCAGCCACCGGGACAGGGGACAAGAGACCCAGTACTTC.

The chain has TRBV18 and TRBJ1-1; 7 bases fit TRBD1. With 3 bases clipped from V and 6 bases from J, the junction kept 13 bases outside the gene matches. The CDR3 loop spans 16 amino acids. Germline V CDR1 and CDR2: KGHSH, LQKENI. CDR3 DNA sequence: TGTGCCAGCTCACCCCCAAGGACAGGTGGATATTCTGAAGCTTTCTTT. It encodes CASSPPRTGGYSEAFF.

The rearrangement links TRBV7-2 to TRBJ2-5; a possible D gene is TRBD1 (5 bases). The CDR3 runs 13 residues. The ends were cut back, 5 bases at V and 2 bases at J, with 9 bases in the middle. Germline assignment: CDR1 SGHTA and CDR2 FQGNSA. The DNA for the CDR3 is TGTGCCAGCAGCAGGACACGGCAAGAGACCCAGTACTTC. It specifies CASSRTRQETQYF. Together with reference TRBV7-2 and TRBJ2-5, the CDR3 gives the full variable domain: GAGVSQSPSNKVTEKGKDVELRCDPISGHTALYWYRQSLGQGLEFLIYFQGNSAPDKSGLPSDRFSAERTGGSVSTLTIQRTQQEDSAVYLCASSRTRQETQYFGPGTRLLVL.

This clone came up once. The V call is TRBV7-3, the J call TRBJ2-1, with a weak D call TRBD2 (7 bases). Germline CDR1 reads SGHTA; CDR2 reads FQGTGA. The germline V and J ends were trimmed by 5 bases and 0 bases, with 17 bases remaining between them. The CDR3 is made up of 17 amino acids. This CDR3 is CASSPEGGGPSYNEQFF. The CDR3 DNA reads as TGTGCCAGCAGCCCAGAGGGCGGGGGCCCCTCCTACAATGAGCAGTTCTTC.

J is TRBJ1-1 and V is TRBV7-8, with D perhaps TRBD1 (5 bases). Germline CDR1 is SGHVS and CDR2 is FQNEAQ. This CDR3 is built from 15 residues. The V end was cut by 1 base, the J end by 0 bases, with 9 bases between. This CDR3 reads CASSLVRTLNTEAFF. CDR3 DNA sequence: TGTGCCAGCAGCTTAGTTCGGACACTGAACACTGAAGCTTTCTTT.

This clone has just a few counts. The rearrangement links TRBV29-1 to TRBJ1-2; 8 bases are a match to TRBD1. Per the germline V gene, CDR1 is SQVTM and CDR2 is ANQGSEA. This CDR3 has 13 amino acids. The V gene end was trimmed by 6 bases and the J gene end by 4 bases; junction bases not matched to a gene: 7. CDR3 loop: CSVMGQALYGYTF. Here the CDR3 DNA reads TGCAGCGTAATGGGACAGGCGCTCTATGGCTACACCTTC.

This clone has only a few counts. The rearrangement links TRBV15 to TRBJ2-7; D is unresolved. Per germline, CDR1 LNHNV and CDR2 YYDKDF (reference sequence). The CDR3 is 16 residues long. V was cut by 0 bases and J by 2 bases, with 14 bases left in between. In nucleotides, the CDR3 is TGTGCCACCAGCAGAGATCTGCGGCAGTTGCCCTACGAGCAGTACTTC. It yields the protein CATSRDLRQLPYEQYF.

The chain recombines TRBV6-5 with TRBJ1-4; unclear D gene. The CDR3 runs to 14 residues. Germline V gene data show CDR1 as MNHEY and CDR2 as SVGAGI. Between the trimmed V and J ends, which lost 5 bases and 7 bases, there was a span of 14 bases. CDR3 in DNA: TGTGCCAGCAGTACAACAAGTCGCGGTGAAAAACTGTTTTTT. It yields the protein CASSTTSRGEKLFF.

The CDR3 nucleotides are TGTGCCAGCAGCCAATTGAGGGACTATGGCTACACCTTC. Amino acid sequence: CASSQLRDYGYTF. The genes are TRBV27 and TRBJ1-2; D remains unclear. This CDR3 comprises 13 residues. Trimming pared 6 bases from V and 3 bases from J, leaving 11 bases between. Per the germline V gene, CDR1 is MNHEY and CDR2 is SMNVEV (reference sequence).

The rearrangement links TRBV19 to TRBJ2-4; D may be TRBD1 (6 bases). CDR3 length: 13 amino acids. V gave up 7 bases and J gave up 6 bases, with 13 bases separating them. Germline V gene lookup returns CDR1 LNHDA and CDR2 SQIVND (reference sequence). The CDR3 sequence: CASTNRVSNIQYF. As DNA, the CDR3 is TGTGCCAGTACCAACAGGGTGTCAAACATTCAGTACTTC.

The chain links TRBV6-1 to TRBJ2-1; 13 nucleotides match TRBD2. Germline loops: CDR1 MNHNS, CDR2 SASEGT. CDR3 length: 16 residues. The V segment lost 3 bases and the J segment 4 bases; nucleotides outside the gene matches: 3. Here the CDR3 DNA reads TGTGCCAGCAGTGACGCGACTAGCGGGGGGTACAATGAGCAGTTCTTC. Translated: CASSDATSGGYNEQFF.

The chain links TRBV5-6 to TRBJ1-2; D remains unclear. CDR1 and CDR2 from the germline V gene are SGHDT and YYEEEE. CDR3 size: 11 residues. V was pared by 6 bases and J by 8 bases, with 11 bases between. The CDR3 DNA reads as TGTGCCAGCACGAGATCGGGGGGCTACACCTTC. Its translation is CASTRSGGYTF. Complete variable domain (other parts from reference TRBV5-6 and TRBJ1-2): DAGVTQSPTHLIKTRGQQVTLRCSPKSGHDTVSWYQQALGQGPQFIFQYYEEEERQRGNFPDRFSGHQFPNYSSELNVNALLLGDSALYLCASTRSGGYTFGSGTRLTVV.

The V call is TRBV4-1, the J call TRBJ2-2, with no clear D. CDR1 and CDR2 from the germline V gene are MGHRA and YSYEKL. Trimming stripped 4 bases from V and 1 base from J, with 13 bases between. The CDR3 length is 16 residues. The CDR3 sequence is CASSRGSQQNTGELFF. CDR3 DNA: TGCGCCAGCAGCCGGGGAAGTCAGCAGAACACCGGGGAGCTGTTTTTT.

The rearrangement joins TRBV7-2 to TRBJ1-1; D unresolved. Germline V gene lookup returns CDR1 SGHTA and CDR2 FQGNSA. With 7 bases removed from V and 1 base from J, the gap between germline ends came to 25 bases. The length of the CDR3 is 18 residues. CDR3 amino acids: CASTPKVRAVLTNTEAFF. The CDR3 bases are TGTGCCAGCACCCCCAAGGTCCGGGCCGTCCTGACGAACACTGAAGCTTTCTTT.

The chain recombines TRBV19 with TRBJ2-2, with TRBD1 as a possible D gene (5 bases). V was clipped by 10 bases and J by 0 bases, with 12 bases between them. There are 14 residues in the CDR3. Per germline, CDR1 LNHDA and CDR2 SQIVND (reference sequence). CDR3 nucleotides: TGTGCCATCAGACAGAGGCCGAACACCGGGGAGCTGTTTTTT. Translation gives CAIRQRPNTGELFF.